What follows is one T cell receptor beta chain and its context. Its target is not known. These data are taken from a study of cytomegalovirus exposure and HLA in healthy donors. Overall study results and limits: It was about 150 TCR beta chains that were listed as cytomegalovirus-associated.

Data came from immunoSEQ multiplex PCR; TCRdb stores just in-frame clones and leaves some out. The table records roughly 220,000 clones, 80% to 95% of them present only once. Germline V lookup: CDR1 SGDLS, CDR2 YYNGEE. Trimming removed 4 bases at V and 2 bases at J, with 11 bases between. This CDR3 region has 14 residues. Sequencing was carried out using PBMCs. This sequence was found in a woman under 30 in good health and CMV-seronegative. The rearrangement uses TRBV9 and TRBJ2-3; D gene uncertain. CDR3 sequence (DNA): TGTGCCAGCAGCCCGTTCCTTTCCACAGATACGCAGTATTTT. Its translation is CASSPFLSTDTQYF. Full variable domain (outside the CDR3, taken from reference TRBV9 and TRBJ2-3): DSGVTQTPKHLITATGQRVTLRCSPRSGDLSVYWYQQSLDQGLQFLIQYYNGEERAKGNILERFSAQQFPDLHSELNLSSLELGDSALYFCASSPFLSTDTQYFGPGTRLTVL.